This T cell receptor (beta chain) was recovered during a study of blood T cell repertoires in COVID-19. The V gene end was trimmed by 5 bases and the J gene end by 10 bases; junction bases not matched to a gene: 24. CDR1 SGHTA and CDR2 FQGNSA come from the germline V gene. The CDR3 has 19 residues. Clones were sequenced by immunoSEQ multiplex PCR, and TCRdb holds only the in-frame ones, with some missing. The sample has approximately 280,000 clones, about nine tenths seen once. Sample: peripheral blood. This TCR was recovered from a woman aged 60-75 years with acute or convalescent COVID-19. The gene calls are TRBV7-2 and TRBJ2-1; 9 bases match TRBD2. This CDR3 is CASSPRVGGGTSRAQEQFF. CDR3 DNA sequence: TGTGCCAGCAGCCCCCGGGTCGGGGGCGGGACTAGCAGGGCCCAGGAGCAGTTCTTC.